The 5 T cell receptor beta chains below all came from one sample that was sequenced in a study of CD8 T cells in ankylosing spondylitis. Overall study results and limits: What appeared characteristic of ankylosing spondylitis blood was a TCR beta motif of fewer than ten highly homologous variants.

TCRdb re-analysed the 5' RACE reads in MiXCR, keeping a single row per CDR3 protein. The repertoire holds about 220,000 distinct CDR3 sequences, with roughly 18% as singletons. No antigens are known for them. Sequencing was performed on blood, either unsorted or a sorted T cell fraction (not recorded which). The receptors stem from a male donor with ankylosing spondylitis.

This clonotype was seen a few times. The V and J genes are TRBV19 and TRBJ1-2; 7 bases agree with TRBD1. The CDR3 spans 14 residues. CDR1 is LNHDA and CDR2 is SQIVND in the germline V gene (reference sequence). V was clipped by 8 bases and J by 4 bases; unmatched bases: 10. The CDR3 spells CASQDRAASYGYTF. CDR3 coding DNA: TGTGCCAGTCAAGACAGGGCCGCGAGCTATGGCTACACCTTC.

The chain combines TRBV7-2 with TRBJ1-1; D is possibly TRBD1 (6 bases). Germline loops: CDR1 SGHTA, CDR2 FQGNSA. This CDR3 spans 12 amino acids. V lost 4 bases and J lost 5, with 8 bases in between. The CDR3 sequence is CASSSGETEAFF. The CDR3 DNA reads TGTGCCAGCAGCTCAGGGGAAACTGAAGCTTTCTTT.

There are a few counts of this clonotype. The CDR3 coding sequence is TGTGCCAGCAGCCAAAGACAGGGGAGATCCGGAAACACCATATATTTT. Translation: CASSQRQGRSGNTIYF. The gene calls are TRBV7-8 and TRBJ1-3, with 8 bases that match TRBD1. This CDR3 is 16 amino acids long. Germline lookup yields CDR1 SGHVS and CDR2 FQNEAQ. With 5 bases clipped from V and 4 bases from J, the junction kept 10 bases outside the gene matches. The entire variable domain, with the rest obtained from reference TRBV7-8 and TRBJ1-3, is as follows: GAGVSQSPRYKVAKRGQDVALRCDPISGHVSLFWYQQALGQGPEFLTYFQNEAQLDKSGLPSDRFFAERPEGSVSTLKIQRTQQEDSAVYLCASSQRQGRSGNTIYFGEGSWLTVV.

This sequence joins TRBV23-1 and TRBJ2-2, with D perhaps matching TRBD1 or TRBD2 (6 bases each). TRBV23-1 is an ORF for which the function is uncertain. Trimming removed 3 bases at V and 7 bases at J, with 12 bases between. The CDR3 sequence is 14 residues long. CDR3 residues: CASSHRGHSGELFF. DNA for the CDR3: TGCGCCAGCAGTCACCGGGGGCATAGCGGGGAGCTGTTTTTT.

Ten or more counts support this clonotype. The chain employs TRBV29-1 and TRBJ2-7; D is uncertain. Trimming stripped 7 bases from V and 5 bases from J, with 15 bases between. Germline V gives CDR1 SQVTM, CDR2 ANQGSEA. CDR3 size: 12 residues. The CDR3 nucleotides are TGCAGCGCGATGATGGGGAACCACGAGCAGTACTTC. This codes for CSAMMGNHEQYF.